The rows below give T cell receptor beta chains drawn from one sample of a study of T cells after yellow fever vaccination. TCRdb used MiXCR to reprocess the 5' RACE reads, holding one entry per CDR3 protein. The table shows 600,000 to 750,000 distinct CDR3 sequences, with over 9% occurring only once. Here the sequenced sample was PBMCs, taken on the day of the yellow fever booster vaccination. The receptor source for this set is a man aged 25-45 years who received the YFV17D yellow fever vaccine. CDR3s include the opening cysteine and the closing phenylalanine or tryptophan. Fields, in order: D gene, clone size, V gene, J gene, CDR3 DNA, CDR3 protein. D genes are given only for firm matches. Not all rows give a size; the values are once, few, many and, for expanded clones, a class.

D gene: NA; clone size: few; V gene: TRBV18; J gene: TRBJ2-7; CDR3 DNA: TGTGCCAGCTCACCGGAGACTAACCCTCGATACGAGCAGTACTTC; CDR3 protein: CASSPETNPRYEQYF
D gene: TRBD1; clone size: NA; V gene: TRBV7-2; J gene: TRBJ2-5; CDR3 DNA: TGTGCCAGCAGCTTAGGCAGGGGGCCGTACCAAGAGACCCAGTACTTC; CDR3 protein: CASSLGRGPYQETQYF
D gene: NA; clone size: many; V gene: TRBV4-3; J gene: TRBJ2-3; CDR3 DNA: TGCGCCAGCAGCCAGGACTCGGTGGGGACAGATACGCAGTATTTT; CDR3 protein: CASSQDSVGTDTQYF
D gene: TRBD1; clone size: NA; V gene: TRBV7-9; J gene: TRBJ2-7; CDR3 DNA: TGTGCCAGCAGCAAGACAGGGCCCGAGCAGTACTTC; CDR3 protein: CASSKTGPEQYF
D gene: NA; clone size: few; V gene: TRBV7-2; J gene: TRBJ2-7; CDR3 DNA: TGTGCCAGCAGCTTAGCATCTGTCGGGACCTACGAGCAGTACTTC; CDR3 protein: CASSLASVGTYEQYF
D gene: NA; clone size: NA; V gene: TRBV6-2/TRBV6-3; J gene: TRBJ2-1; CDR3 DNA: TGTGCCAGCAGTTCGGGACTCATCAATGAGCAGTTCTTC; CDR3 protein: CASSSGLINEQFF
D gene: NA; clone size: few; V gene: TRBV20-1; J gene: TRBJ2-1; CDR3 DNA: TGCAGTGCTAGCCGGAGGAATGAGCAGTTCTTC; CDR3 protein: CSASRRNEQFF
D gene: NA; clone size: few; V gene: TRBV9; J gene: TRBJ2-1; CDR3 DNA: TGTGCCAGCAGCGTAGTTGGCGGGTCTGAGCAGTTCTTC; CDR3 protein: CASSVVGGSEQFF
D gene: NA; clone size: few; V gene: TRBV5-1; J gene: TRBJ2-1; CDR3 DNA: TGCGCCAGCAGCTTGGGCGGAATAGCAGGAGGCTACAATGAGCAGTTCTTC; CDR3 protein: CASSLGGIAGGYNEQFF
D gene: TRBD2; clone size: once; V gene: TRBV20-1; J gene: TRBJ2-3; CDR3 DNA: TGCAGTGCTAGAGGAAGGAGCGGGACTAGCACAGATACGCAGTATTTT; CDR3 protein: CSARGRSGTSTDTQYF
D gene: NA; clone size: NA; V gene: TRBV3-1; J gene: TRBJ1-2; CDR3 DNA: TGTGCCAGCAGCCCGAGGGGGGGCATCTATGGCTACACCTTC; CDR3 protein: CASSPRGGIYGYTF
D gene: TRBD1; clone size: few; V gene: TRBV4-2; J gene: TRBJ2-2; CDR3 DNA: TGTGCCAGCAGCCAGACAGGGATGGCGAACACCGGGGAGCTGTTTTTT; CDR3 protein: CASSQTGMANTGELFF
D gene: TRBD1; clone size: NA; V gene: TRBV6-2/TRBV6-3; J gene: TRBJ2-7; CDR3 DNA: TGTGCCAGCATTACCGACAGGGGGCAACCCTACGAGCAGTACTTC; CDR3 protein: CASITDRGQPYEQYF
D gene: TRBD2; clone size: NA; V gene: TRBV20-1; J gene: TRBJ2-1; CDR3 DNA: TGCTGTGCGAGCAAGGGACTAGCGGTGATCTACAATGAGCAGTTCTTC; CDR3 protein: CCASKGLAVIYNEQFF
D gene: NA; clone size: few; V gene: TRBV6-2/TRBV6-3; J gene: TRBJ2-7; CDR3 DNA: TGTGCCAGCAAATACGGAAGCTCCTACGAGCAGTACTTC; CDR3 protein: CASKYGSSYEQYF
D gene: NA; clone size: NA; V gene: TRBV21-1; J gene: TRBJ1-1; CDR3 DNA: TGTGCCAGCAGCAAAGCGGTAGGGCTTGAAGCTTTCTTT; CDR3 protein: CASSKAVGLEAFF
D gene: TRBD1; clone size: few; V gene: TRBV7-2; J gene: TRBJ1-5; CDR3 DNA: TGTGCCAGCAGCTCTGGACAGGGCCTAGGCGATCAGCCCCAGCATTTT; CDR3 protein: CASSSGQGLGDQPQHF
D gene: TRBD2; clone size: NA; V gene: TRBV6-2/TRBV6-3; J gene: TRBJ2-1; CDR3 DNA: TGTGCCAGCAGTTGGGGACTAGCGGGAGTGGACAATGAGCAGTTCTTC; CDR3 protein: CASSWGLAGVDNEQFF
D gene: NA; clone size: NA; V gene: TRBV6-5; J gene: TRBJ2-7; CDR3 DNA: TGTGCCAGCAGTTACGCCGGTGGGCTAGCGCCCTACGAGCAGTACTTC; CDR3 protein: CASSYAGGLAPYEQYF
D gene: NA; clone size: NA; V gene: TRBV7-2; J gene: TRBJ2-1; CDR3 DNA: TGTGCCAGCAACGGACTACCTGACAATGAGCAGTTCTTC; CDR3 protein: CASNGLPDNEQFF
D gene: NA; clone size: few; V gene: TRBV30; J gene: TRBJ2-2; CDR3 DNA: TGTGCCTGGAGTGCAGAAAACACCGGGGAGCTGTTTTTT; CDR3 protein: CAWSAENTGELFF
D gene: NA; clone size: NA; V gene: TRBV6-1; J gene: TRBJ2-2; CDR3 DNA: TGTGCCAGCACTAAATTTAACCCGAGTCTCACCGGGGAGCTGTTTTTT; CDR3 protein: CASTKFNPSLTGELFF
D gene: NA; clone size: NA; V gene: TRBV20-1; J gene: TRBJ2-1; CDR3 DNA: TGCAGTGCTCTGGGGACTTCCAACAATGAGCAGTTCTTC; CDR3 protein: CSALGTSNNEQFF
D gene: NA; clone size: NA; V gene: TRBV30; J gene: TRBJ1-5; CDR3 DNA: TGTGCCTGGAGTAGCACAGGGACGCAGCCCCAGCATTTT; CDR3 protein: CAWSSTGTQPQHF
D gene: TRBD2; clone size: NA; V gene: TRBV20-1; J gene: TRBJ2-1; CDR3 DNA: TGCAGTGCTACTACCCTAGCGGGACCCTACAATGAGCAGTTCTTC; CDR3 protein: CSATTLAGPYNEQFF
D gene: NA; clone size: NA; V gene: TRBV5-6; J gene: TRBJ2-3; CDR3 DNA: TGTGCCAGCGGCACCGGGATGAATACGCAGTATTTT; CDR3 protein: CASGTGMNTQYF
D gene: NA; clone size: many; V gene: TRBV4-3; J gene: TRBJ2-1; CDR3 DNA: TGCGCCAGCAGCCAAGATCTAGCGACCTTGGGGCATGAGCAGTTCTTC; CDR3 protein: CASSQDLATLGHEQFF
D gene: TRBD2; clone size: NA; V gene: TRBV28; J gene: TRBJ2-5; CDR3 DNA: TGTGCCAGCAGTCTCTCCGGGACTAGCGGGAGAAGGCCCCAGTACTTC; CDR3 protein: CASSLSGTSGRRPQYF
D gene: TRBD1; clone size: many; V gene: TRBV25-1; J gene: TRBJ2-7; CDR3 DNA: TGTGCCAGCAGTCGGGGGACAGGGACCTACGAGCAGTACTTC; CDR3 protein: CASSRGTGTYEQYF
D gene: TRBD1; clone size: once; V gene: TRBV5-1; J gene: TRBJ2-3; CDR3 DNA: TGCGCCAGCAGTTTCCTCGGACAGGATAGCACAGATACGCAGTATTTT; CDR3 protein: CASSFLGQDSTDTQYF
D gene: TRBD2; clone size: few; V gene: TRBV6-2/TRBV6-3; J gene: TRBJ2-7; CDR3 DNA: TGTGCCAGCAGTTGGGACGAGGGGAAACTAGCGCGAAGCTCCTACGAGCAGTACTTC; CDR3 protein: CASSWDEGKLARSSYEQYF
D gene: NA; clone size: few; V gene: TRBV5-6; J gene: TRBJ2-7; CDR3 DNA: TGTGCCAGCAGCTTGAGGGACCTGGGCGAGCAGTACTTC; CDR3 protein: CASSLRDLGEQYF
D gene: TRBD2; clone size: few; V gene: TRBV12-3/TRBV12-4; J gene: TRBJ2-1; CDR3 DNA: TGTGCCAGCAGTTCCCTGCGACTAGCGGGGTACTCCTACAATGAGCAGTTCTTC; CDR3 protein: CASSSLRLAGYSYNEQFF
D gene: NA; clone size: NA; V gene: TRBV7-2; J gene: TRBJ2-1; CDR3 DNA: TGTGCCAGCAGCTTAACGCTAGCCCCGGCGGGGCAGTTCTTC; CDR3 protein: CASSLTLAPAGQFF
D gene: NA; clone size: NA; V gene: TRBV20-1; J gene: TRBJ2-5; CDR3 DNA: TGCAGTGCTAGAGATCTGAGGAGGGGTGTTCAGGAGACCCAGTACTTC; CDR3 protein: CSARDLRRGVQETQYF
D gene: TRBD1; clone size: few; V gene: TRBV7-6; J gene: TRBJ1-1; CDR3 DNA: TGTGCCAGCAGCTTAATGGGACAGGGGGCGGGCACTGAAGCTTTCTTT; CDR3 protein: CASSLMGQGAGTEAFF
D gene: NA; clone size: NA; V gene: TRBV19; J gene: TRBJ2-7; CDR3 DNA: TGTGCCAGTAGTGGCCGGGACTACGAGCAGTACTTC; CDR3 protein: CASSGRDYEQYF
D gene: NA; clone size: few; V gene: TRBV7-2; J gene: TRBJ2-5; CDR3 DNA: TGTGCCAGCAGCCCCCAGGGGAGGGGGGAGACCCAGTACTTC; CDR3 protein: CASSPQGRGETQYF
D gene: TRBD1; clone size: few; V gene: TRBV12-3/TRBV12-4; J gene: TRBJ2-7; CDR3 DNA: TGTGCCAGCAGTTTAGCGCGACAGGGTTTAGGGCAGTACTTC; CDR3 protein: CASSLARQGLGQYF
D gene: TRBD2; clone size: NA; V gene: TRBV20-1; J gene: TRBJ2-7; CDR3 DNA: TGCAGTGGGGGAGCGGGAGACAACGAGCAGTACTTC; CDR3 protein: CSGGAGDNEQYF
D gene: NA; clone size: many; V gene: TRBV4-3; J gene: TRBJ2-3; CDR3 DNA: TGCGCCAGCAGCCAAGGGTGGCAGGCAGATACGCAGTATTTT; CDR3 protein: CASSQGWQADTQYF
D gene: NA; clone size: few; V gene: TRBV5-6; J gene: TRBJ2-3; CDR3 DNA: TGTGCCAGCAGCAACAAGCGGTCCCTAAGCACAGATACGCAGTATTTT; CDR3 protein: CASSNKRSLSTDTQYF
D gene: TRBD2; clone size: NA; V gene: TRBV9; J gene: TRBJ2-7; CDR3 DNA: TGTGCCAGCAGCGTAGCCCCTCAAGCGGGAGTAGGGTACGAGCAGTACTTC; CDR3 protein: CASSVAPQAGVGYEQYF
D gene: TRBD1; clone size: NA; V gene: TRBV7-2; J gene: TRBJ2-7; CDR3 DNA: TGTGCCAGCAGCTTAGATTCTGGACAGGGGGCAAGGGAGCAGTACTTC; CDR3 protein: CASSLDSGQGAREQYF
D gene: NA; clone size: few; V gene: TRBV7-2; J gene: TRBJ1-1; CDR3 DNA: TGTGCCAGCACCAACCCCGGCCCTGGACACGGTACGGCTTTCTTT; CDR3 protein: CASTNPGPGHGTAFF
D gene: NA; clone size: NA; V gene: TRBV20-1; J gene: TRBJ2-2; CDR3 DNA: TGCAGTGCTAGTCGGCTCTTTACCGGGGAGCTGTTTTTT; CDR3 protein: CSASRLFTGELFF
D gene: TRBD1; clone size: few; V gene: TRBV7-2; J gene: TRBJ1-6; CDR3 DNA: TGTGCCAGCAGCTCAAGACAGGGGGATTCACCCCTCCACTTT; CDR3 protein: CASSSRQGDSPLHF
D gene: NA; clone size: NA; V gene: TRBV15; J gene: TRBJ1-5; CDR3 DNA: TGTGCCACCAGCATAGTTCGGAATCAGCCCCAGCATTTT; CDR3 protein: CATSIVRNQPQHF
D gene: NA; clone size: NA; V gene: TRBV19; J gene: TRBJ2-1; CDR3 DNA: TGTGCCAGTAGTGAGGGAGCGGGTATCCCCCGGTACCAGTTCTTC; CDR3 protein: CASSEGAGIPRYQFF
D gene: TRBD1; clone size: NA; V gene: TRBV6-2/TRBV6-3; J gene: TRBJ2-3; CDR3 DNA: TGTGCCAGCAGTAAACGATCCAGGGGGACAGGAGACACAGATACGCAGTATTTT; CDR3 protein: CASSKRSRGTGDTDTQYF
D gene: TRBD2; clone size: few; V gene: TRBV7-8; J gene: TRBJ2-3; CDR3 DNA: TGTGCCAGCAGCTTACTAGCGGGGTCAGATACGCAGTATTTT; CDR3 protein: CASSLLAGSDTQYF
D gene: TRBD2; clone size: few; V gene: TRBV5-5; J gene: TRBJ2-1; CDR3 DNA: TGTGCCAGCAGCTTGAAGGATAGCGGGAGGGCCGCGAAGGAGCAGTTCTTC; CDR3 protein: CASSLKDSGRAAKEQFF